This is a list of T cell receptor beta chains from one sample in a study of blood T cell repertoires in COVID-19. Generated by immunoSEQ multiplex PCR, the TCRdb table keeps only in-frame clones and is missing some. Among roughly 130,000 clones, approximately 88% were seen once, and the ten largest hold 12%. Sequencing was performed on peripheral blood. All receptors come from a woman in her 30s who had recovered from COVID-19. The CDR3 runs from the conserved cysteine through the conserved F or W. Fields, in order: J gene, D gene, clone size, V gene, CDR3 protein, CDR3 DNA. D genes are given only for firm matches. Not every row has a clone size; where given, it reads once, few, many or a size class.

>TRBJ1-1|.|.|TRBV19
CASTDRNEAFF
TGTGCCAGTACCGACAGGAATGAAGCTTTCTTT
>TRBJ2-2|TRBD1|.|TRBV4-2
CASSTEQGGYTGELFF
TGTGCCAGCAGCACCGAACAGGGGGGATACACCGGGGAGCTGTTTTTT
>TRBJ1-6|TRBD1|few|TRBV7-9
CASSREQGTSPLHF
TGTGCCAGCAGCAGAGAACAGGGGACTTCACCCCTCCACTTT
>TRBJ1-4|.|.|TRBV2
CASSEDGGKLFF
TGTGCCAGCAGTGAAGACGGCGGAAAACTGTTTTTT
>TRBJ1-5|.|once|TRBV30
CAWGGDNNQPQHF
TGTGCCTGGGGGGGGGACAACAATCAGCCCCAGCATTTT
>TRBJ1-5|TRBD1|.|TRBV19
CASSATGGSNQPQHF
TGTGCCAGTAGTGCCACAGGGGGTTCTAACCAGCCCCAGCATTTT
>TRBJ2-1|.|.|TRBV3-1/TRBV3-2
CASSQEEGSSYNEQFF
TGTGCCAGCAGCCAAGAGGAGGGGAGCTCCTACAATGAGCAGTTCTTC
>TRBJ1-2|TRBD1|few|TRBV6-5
CASRGTAANYGYTF
TGTGCCAGCAGAGGGACAGCCGCGAACTATGGCTACACCTTC
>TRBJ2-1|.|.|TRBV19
CASSIFQNNEQFF
TGTGCCAGTAGTATTTTCCAAAACAATGAGCAGTTCTTC
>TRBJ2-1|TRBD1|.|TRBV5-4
CASSNNPGGDEQFF
TGTGCCAGCAGCAACAATCCAGGGGGCGATGAGCAGTTCTTC
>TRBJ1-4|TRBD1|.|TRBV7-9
CASSRTGANEKLFF
TGTGCCAGCAGCCGGACAGGGGCTAATGAAAAACTGTTTTTT
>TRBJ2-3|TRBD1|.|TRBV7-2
CASSGRDRDQFPVTDTQYF
TGTGCCAGCAGCGGCCGGGACAGGGACCAATTCCCTGTCACAGATACGCAGTATTTT
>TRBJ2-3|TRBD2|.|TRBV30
CAWSFGTSGGTDTQYF
TGTGCCTGGAGTTTTGGGACTAGCGGAGGCACAGATACGCAGTATTTT
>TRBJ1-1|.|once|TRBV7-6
CASSSNSGGNTEAFF
TGTGCCAGCAGCAGCAACTCCGGGGGGAACACTGAAGCTTTCTTT
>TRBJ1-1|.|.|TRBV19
CASSPGGRNTEAFF
TGTGCCAGTAGCCCGGGTGGGAGAAACACTGAAGCTTTCTTT
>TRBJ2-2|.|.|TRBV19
CATSPQAPGELFF
TGTGCCACCTCGCCGCAGGCTCCCGGGGAGCTGTTTTTT
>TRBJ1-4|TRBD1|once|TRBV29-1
CSARDRMNEKLFF
TGCAGCGCGAGGGACAGGATGAATGAAAAACTGTTTTTT
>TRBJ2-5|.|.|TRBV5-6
CASSFGRGETQYF
TGTGCCAGCAGCTTTGGTCGGGGGGAGACCCAGTACTTC
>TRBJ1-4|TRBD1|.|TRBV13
CASSSGQGWEKLFF
TGTGCCAGCAGCTCCGGACAGGGTTGGGAAAAACTGTTTTTT
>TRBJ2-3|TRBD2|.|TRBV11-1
CASSQRLAGGDTQYF
TGTGCCAGCAGCCAGAGGCTAGCGGGAGGGGATACGCAGTATTTT
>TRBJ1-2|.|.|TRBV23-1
CASSHYRDYGYTF
TGCGCCAGCAGTCATTACAGGGACTATGGCTACACCTTC
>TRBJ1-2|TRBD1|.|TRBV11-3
CASSSTGGHNYGYTF
TGTGCCAGCAGCTCCACAGGGGGCCATAACTATGGCTACACCTTC
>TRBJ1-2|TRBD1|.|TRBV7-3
CASSLTGTGGNYGYTF
TGTGCCAGCAGCTTAACCGGGACAGGGGGGAACTATGGCTACACCTTC
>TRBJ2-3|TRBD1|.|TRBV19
CASSTSTGVADTQYF
TGTGCCAGTAGTACTTCGACAGGGGTGGCAGATACGCAGTATTTT
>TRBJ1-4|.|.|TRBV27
CASSYVGRANEKLFF
TGTGCCAGCAGTTATGTCGGCAGGGCCAATGAAAAACTGTTTTTT
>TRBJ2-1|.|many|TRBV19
CASSISGGEVYEQFF
TGTGCCAGTAGTATCTCGGGGGGCGAGGTATATGAGCAGTTCTTC
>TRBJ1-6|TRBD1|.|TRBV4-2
CASSQDVAGGRNSPLHF
TGTGCCAGCAGCCAAGATGTGGCAGGGGGCCGTAATTCACCCCTCCACTTT
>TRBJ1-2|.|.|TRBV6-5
CASAPPDSQGGYTF
TGTGCCAGCGCTCCCCCGGACAGCCAAGGGGGCTACACCTTC
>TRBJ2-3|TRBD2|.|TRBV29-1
CSVFGLASTDTQYF
TGCAGCGTTTTCGGACTAGCTAGCACAGATACGCAGTATTTT
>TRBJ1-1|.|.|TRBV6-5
CASSRGNTEAFF
TGTGCCAGCAGCCGGGGGAACACTGAAGCTTTCTTT
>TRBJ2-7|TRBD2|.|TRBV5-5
CASSSEGLAGGYEQYF
TGTGCCAGCAGCTCCGAAGGACTAGCGGGGGGCTACGAGCAGTACTTC
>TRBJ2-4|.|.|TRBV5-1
CASSSGTGRDIQYF
TGCGCCAGCAGCTCAGGGACTGGAAGAGACATTCAGTACTTC
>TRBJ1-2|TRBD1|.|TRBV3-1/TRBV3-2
CASRQGAEDYGYTF
TGTGCCAGCAGACAGGGGGCCGAGGACTATGGCTACACCTTC
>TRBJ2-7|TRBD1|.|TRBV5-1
CASSPSPRTGASEQYF
TGCGCCAGCAGCCCCTCCCCCAGGACAGGGGCCTCCGAGCAGTACTTC
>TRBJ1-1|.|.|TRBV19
CASSMGGTTEAFF
TGTGCCAGTAGTATGGGGGGTACCACTGAAGCTTTCTTT
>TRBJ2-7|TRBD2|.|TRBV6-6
CASKFESGSRDEQYF
TGTGCCAGTAAGTTTGAAAGCGGGAGTCGGGACGAGCAGTACTTC
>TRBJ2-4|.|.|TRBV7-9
CASSLLAGSKNIQYF
TGTGCCAGCAGCTTATTGGCGGGATCCAAAAACATTCAGTACTTC
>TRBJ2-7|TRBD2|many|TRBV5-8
CASSLGASGSYEQYF
TGTGCCAGCAGCTTGGGCGCTAGCGGGAGCTACGAGCAGTACTTC
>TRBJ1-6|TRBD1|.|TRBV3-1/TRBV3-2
CASSQRGTGNGSPLHF
TGTGCCAGCAGCCAGCGCGGGACAGGGAATGGGTCACCCCTCCACTTT
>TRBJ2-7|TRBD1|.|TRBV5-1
CASSYLTGSYEQYF
TGCGCCAGCAGCTACTTGACAGGGTCCTACGAGCAGTACTTC